The entry below gives a single TCR beta chain sequence along with its context. The sample belongs to a study of shared clonotypes between healthy human individuals. CDR1 MNHEY and CDR2 SVGAGI come from the germline V gene. The V and J ends lost 6 bases and 6 bases, in that order; junction bases with no gene match: 6. The CDR3 has 15 residues. Libraries were prepared by immunoSEQ multiplex PCR; TCRdb keeps only in-frame clonotypes and omits some of them. The sample includes some 2,100,000 clones, 95% of them seen just once. Input material: naive CD4+ T cells sorted from blood. Described subset: CD45RA+ positively selected. V usage is TRBV6-5 and J usage is TRBJ2-1; 12 nucleotides align to TRBD2. The sequence came from a man younger than 30 in good health. CDR3 protein: CASSRTSGRSNEQFF. CDR3 DNA: TGTGCCAGCAGCCGAACTAGCGGGAGGAGCAATGAGCAGTTCTTC.